This T cell receptor (beta chain) was documented in a study of blood T cell repertoires in COVID-19. Study overall: The United States, Italy and Spain supplied acute and convalescent COVID-19 samples. The cDNA or gDNA used as material had been derived from T cells, B-cell-depleted T cells, or PBMCs.

Original processing methods: It was from reference gene primer amplification that nucleated cell counts were estimated. The table came from immunoSEQ multiplex PCR; TCRdb's copy has only in-frame clones and leaves some out. V, J and clone size are those of that table, while D and trimming were read from the DNA. This table has more than 110,000 clones, about 80% appearing once. CDR3 length equals 16 residues. Germline V gene sequence: CDR1 LNHDA, CDR2 SQIVND (reference sequence). Trimming left V 7 bases short and J 0 bases short, with 18 bases between. The TCR comes from a human donor in a cohort sampled during active COVID-19. This chain connects TRBV19 to TRBJ1-2; D is undetermined. Sequencing input: peripheral blood. The CDR3 loop is CASKRAAVNSNYGYTF. The CDR3 DNA reads as TGTGCCAGTAAGCGCGCGGCGGTAAATTCTAACTATGGCTACACCTTC. The whole variable domain, filled in from reference TRBV19 and TRBJ1-2, reads DGGITQSPKYLFRKEGQNVTLSCEQNLNHDAMYWYRQDPGQGLRLIYYSQIVNDFQKGDIAEGYSVSREKKESFPLTVTSAQKNPTAFYLCASKRAAVNSNYGYTFGSGTRLTVV.